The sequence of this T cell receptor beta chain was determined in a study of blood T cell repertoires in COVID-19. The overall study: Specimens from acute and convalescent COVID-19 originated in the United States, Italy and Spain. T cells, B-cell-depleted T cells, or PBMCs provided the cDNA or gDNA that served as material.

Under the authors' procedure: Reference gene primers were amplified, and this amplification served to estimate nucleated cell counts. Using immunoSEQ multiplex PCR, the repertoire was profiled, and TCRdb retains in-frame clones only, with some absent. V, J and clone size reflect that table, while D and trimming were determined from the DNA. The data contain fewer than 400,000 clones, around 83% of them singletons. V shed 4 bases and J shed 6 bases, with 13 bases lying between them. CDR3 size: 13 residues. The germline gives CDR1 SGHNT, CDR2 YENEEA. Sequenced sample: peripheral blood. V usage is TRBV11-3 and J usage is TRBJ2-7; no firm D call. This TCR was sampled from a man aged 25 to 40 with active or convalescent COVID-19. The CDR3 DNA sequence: TGTGCCAGCAGCTCCAGACTGAGCCCCGAGCAGTACTTC. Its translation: CASSSRLSPEQYF.